Listed below are T cell receptor beta chains from one sample, sequenced in a study of cytomegalovirus exposure and HLA in healthy donors. Only in-frame clones appear in the TCRdb table, and some are missing; sequencing was by immunoSEQ multiplex PCR. This sample has about 130,000 clones; around 75% occur once, and the top ten carry roughly 7.3%. The source material was PBMCs. The receptors here all came from a man aged 25 to 40 in good health and CMV-seronegative. Both conserved end residues are part of each CDR3. The order of the fields is J gene, clone size, V gene, D gene, CDR3 protein, CDR3 DNA. The D gene is left open where the match is weak. Size tells how often a clone was seen (once, few, many) or the class of an expanded clone, and some rows leave it out.

>TRBJ2-2|.|TRBV4-2|.
CASSPAPPDLNTGELFF
TGTGCCAGCAGCCCTGCCCCGCCGGACTTAAACACCGGGGAGCTGTTTTTT
>TRBJ2-3|.|TRBV2|TRBD1
CASGDRGMTDTQYF
TGTGCCAGCGGTGACAGGGGGATGACAGATACGCAGTATTTT
>TRBJ2-1|.|TRBV10-2|TRBD2
CASSEMGASGREYNEQFF
TGCGCCAGCAGTGAGATGGGGGCTAGCGGGAGGGAGTACAATGAGCAGTTCTTC
>TRBJ2-7|.|TRBV5-6|.
CASSLYRVGEQYF
TGTGCCAGCAGCTTATACAGGGTAGGCGAGCAGTACTTC
>TRBJ2-3|.|TRBV6-5|.
CASSRDLSTDTQYF
TGTGCCAGCAGCAGGGACTTAAGCACAGATACGCAGTATTTT
>TRBJ2-1|.|TRBV19|TRBD2
CASSIDLGLAGVGEQFF
TGTGCCAGTAGTATAGATCTGGGGCTAGCGGGAGTGGGTGAGCAGTTCTTC
>TRBJ2-2|few|TRBV12-2|.
CASRDNGTSGYANTGELFF
TGTGCAAGTCGCGATAACGGGACTAGCGGCTACGCGAACACCGGGGAGCTGTTTTTT
>TRBJ2-7|few|TRBV11-2|.
CASSLSLDRLYEQYF
TGTGCCAGCAGCTTATCGCTGGACAGACTCTACGAGCAGTACTTC
>TRBJ2-4|.|TRBV21-1|.
CASRSGRGNIQYF
TGTGCCAGCCGATCGGGCCGGGGAAACATTCAGTACTTC
>TRBJ2-7|few|TRBV28|TRBD1
CASSQNMGLQQGAYEQYF
TGTGCCAGCAGTCAAAATATGGGGCTTCAACAGGGGGCGTACGAGCAGTACTTC
>TRBJ2-3|.|TRBV9|TRBD2
CASSASGGAVNTQYF
TGTGCCAGCAGCGCTAGCGGGGGGGCGGTGAATACGCAGTATTTT
>TRBJ1-3|.|TRBV4-2|.
CASSQDVGGITGNTIYF
TGTGCCAGCAGCCAAGATGTTGGGGGCATTACTGGAAACACCATATATTTT
>TRBJ2-3|.|TRBV27|.
CASLGPGDLTDTQYF
TGTGCCAGCCTGGGGCCAGGGGATCTCACAGATACGCAGTATTTT
>TRBJ2-4|.|TRBV28|.
CASSLGGGAKNIQYF
TGTGCCAGCAGTCTAGGGGGGGGTGCCAAAAACATTCAGTACTTC
>TRBJ2-3|.|TRBV29-1|TRBD1
CSVDQGADTQYF
TGCAGCGTTGATCAGGGGGCAGATACGCAGTATTTT
>TRBJ2-6|.|TRBV6-1|.
CASSVGHPGTSGANVLTF
TGTGCCAGCAGTGTGGGGCACCCCGGTACCTCTGGGGCCAACGTCCTGACTTTC
>TRBJ2-3|.|TRBV11-2|TRBD2
CASSSTSGSFSTDTQYF
TGTGCCAGCAGCTCCACTAGCGGGAGTTTCAGCACAGATACGCAGTATTTT
>TRBJ2-5|.|TRBV5-1|TRBD2
CASSLAGGGFRETQYF
TGCGCCAGCAGCTTGGCGGGAGGGGGATTTCGGGAGACCCAGTACTTC
>TRBJ2-1|few|TRBV7-9|TRBD2
CASSLFGGRHYNEQFF
TGTGCCAGCAGCTTATTTGGCGGGAGACATTACAATGAGCAGTTCTTC
>TRBJ1-2|.|TRBV4-1|TRBD1
CASSQVGQTLANYGYTF
TGCGCCAGCAGCCAAGTGGGACAGACCTTAGCTAACTATGGCTACACCTTC
>TRBJ2-4|few|TRBV29-1|.
CSVVGTTKNIQYF
TGCAGCGTTGTCGGGACAACCAAAAACATTCAGTACTTC
>TRBJ2-6|few|TRBV5-6|TRBD1
CASSAETGGGRTGANGLTF
TGTGCCAGCAGCGCCGAGACAGGGGGTGGTCGGACTGGGGCCAACGGCCTGACTTTC
>TRBJ2-1|.|TRBV9|TRBD2
CASSPSGTSYNEQFF
TGTGCCAGCAGCCCCTCGGGGACTAGCTACAATGAGCAGTTCTTC
>TRBJ2-7|few|TRBV7-9|TRBD2
CSSSVIHTSGGHYEQYF
TGTTCCAGCAGCGTTATACATACTAGCGGGGGGCACTACGAGCAGTACTTC
>TRBJ2-7|.|TRBV6-6|TRBD2
CASSYTSGGAYEQYF
TGTGCCAGCAGTTACACTAGCGGGGGGGCTTACGAGCAGTACTTC
>TRBJ1-5|once|TRBV6-6|.
CASSYDGGSYQPQHF
TGTGCCAGCAGTTACGACGGGGGTTCGTACCAGCCCCAGCATTTT
>TRBJ2-5|.|TRBV2|TRBD2
CASLGGSQETQYF
TGTGCCAGCCTCGGGGGGTCCCAAGAGACCCAGTACTTC
>TRBJ2-7|.|TRBV27|TRBD1
CASSTGTGAYEQYF
TGTGCCAGCAGTACCGGGACAGGGGCCTACGAGCAGTACTTC
>TRBJ2-1|.|TRBV2|.
CASSHTRVGRQLSYNEQFF
TGTGCCAGCAGCCACACCCGCGTAGGGCGACAGCTCTCCTACAATGAGCAGTTCTTC
>TRBJ2-4|.|TRBV11-3|TRBD2
CASSFSGRDGIQYF
TGTGCCAGCAGCTTTTCGGGGAGGGACGGCATTCAGTACTTC
>TRBJ1-6|.|TRBV27|.
CTSSLGAAYSPLHF
TGTACCAGCAGTTTAGGGGCAGCATATTCACCCCTCCACTTT
>TRBJ2-1|.|TRBV13|TRBD2
CASSLGGRVYNEQFF
TGTGCCAGCAGCTTAGGCGGGAGGGTTTACAATGAGCAGTTCTTC
>TRBJ2-4|.|TRBV4-1|TRBD1
CASSPRSLTGGSENSQYF
TGCGCCAGCAGCCCACGCTCCTTGACAGGGGGGTCCGAAAACAGTCAGTACTTC
>TRBJ1-6|.|TRBV5-1|TRBD1
CASSRTGAPNSPLHF
TGCGCCAGCAGCCGGACAGGGGCCCCTAATTCACCCCTCCACTTT
>TRBJ1-2|.|TRBV12-5|.
CASGLQTDYGYTF
TGTGCTAGTGGTTTGCAGACAGACTATGGCTACACCTTC
>TRBJ1-6|.|TRBV5-4|.
CASSLAGESSPLHF
TGTGCCAGCAGCTTGGCCGGGGAGAGTTCACCCCTCCACTTT
>TRBJ1-4|.|TRBV19|.
CASSPNRISNEKLFF
TGTGCCAGTAGTCCCAACAGGATATCTAATGAAAAACTGTTTTTT
>TRBJ2-1|few|TRBV19|TRBD2
CASSFDSGEWNEQFF
TGTGCCAGTAGTTTCGACAGCGGGGAGTGGAATGAGCAGTTCTTC
>TRBJ2-7|.|TRBV5-5|TRBD1
CASSSTGTGVYEQYF
TGTGCCAGCAGCTCTACCGGGACAGGGGTCTACGAGCAGTACTTC
>TRBJ2-4|.|TRBV15|TRBD1
CATSTLDRGKGAKNIQYF
TGTGCCACCAGCACACTAGACAGGGGGAAAGGGGCCAAAAACATTCAGTACTTC
>TRBJ2-7|.|TRBV28|.
CASSLSPGGRYEQYF
TGTGCCAGCAGTTTAAGTCCAGGGGGGCGGTACGAGCAGTACTTC
>TRBJ1-2|.|TRBV5-6|TRBD1
CASSSLGGDRDYGYTF
TGTGCCAGCAGCTCCTTAGGGGGCGACAGAGACTATGGCTACACCTTC
>TRBJ1-6|.|TRBV19|.
CASSTTALSRSPLHF
TGTGCCAGTAGTACGACAGCTCTTTCTCGTTCACCCCTCCACTTT
>TRBJ2-3|.|TRBV4-2|TRBD2
CASSHSGGAGDMQYF
TGTGCCAGCAGCCATAGCGGGGGGGCTGGAGATATGCAGTATTTT
>TRBJ2-3|.|TRBV27|.
CASSLEGFGDTQYF
TGTGCCAGCAGTTTAGAGGGATTTGGAGATACGCAGTATTTT
>TRBJ1-2|.|TRBV5-4|TRBD1
CASSTAEQGLFGYTF
TGTGCCAGCAGCACAGCAGAACAGGGGTTGTTTGGCTACACCTTC
>TRBJ2-5|few|TRBV7-8|.
CASSLQGYETQYF
TGTGCCAGCAGCCTCCAGGGGTACGAGACCCAGTACTTC
>TRBJ1-1|.|TRBV5-1|.
CASSFQGEEGTEAFF
TGCGCCAGCAGCTTCCAGGGCGAGGAGGGCACTGAAGCTTTCTTT
>TRBJ2-3|.|TRBV2|.
CASSRLVPRTDTQYF
TGTGCCAGCAGTAGACTAGTCCCCAGAACAGATACGCAGTATTTT